This note documents a single TCR beta chain sequence. What it binds is unknown. This sample is drawn from a study of T-cell reconstitution after alpha-beta-depleted transplantation in children. Unique molecular identifiers were incorporated when the TCRbeta library was constructed. In TCRdb, the PCR reads were re-called with MiXCR into one record per CDR3 protein. This table holds around 960,000 distinct CDR3 sequences, 25% to 35% found once. Study results and limitations: By one year post-transplant, T-cell counts and diversity largely arose from T cells that were newly produced. Two months or so post-transplant, alpha-beta T cells reportedly derived from several hundred expanded graft clones.

Germline CDR1 is SQVTM and CDR2 is ANQGSEA. V gave up 8 bases and J gave up 4 bases; unmatched junction bases: 7. CDR3 length: 13 residues. The material was PBMCs, mostly from graft donor cells, obtained 360 days after TCRalphabeta/CD19-depleted stem cell transplant. The TCR was taken from a boy less than two years old who had a stem cell transplant for SCID, so the T cells may come from the graft donor. The V and J genes are TRBV29-1 and TRBJ1-1, with 10 bases aligning to TRBD1. The CDR3 loop is CSLRQGAGTEAFF. CDR3 sequence (DNA): TGCAGCCTGAGACAGGGGGCTGGCACTGAAGCTTTCTTT.